The next 27 T cell receptor beta chains were all read from a single sample in a study of blood T cell repertoires in COVID-19. TCRdb's copy holds only in-frame clones and misses some; the assay was immunoSEQ multiplex PCR. This table holds over 150,000 clones, 70% to 90% found once. Specimen: peripheral blood. The receptors here all came from a woman older than 75 with COVID-19, enrolled during active disease.

V and J are TRBV5-1 and TRBJ2-4; TRBD2 matches at 9 bases. Per germline, CDR1 SGHRS and CDR2 YFSETQ. This CDR3 is 14 amino acids long. The ends lost 4 bases at V and 6 bases at J; junction bases unmatched: 5. DNA of the CDR3: TGCGCCAGCAGCACCCCGACTAGCGGAAACATTCAGTACTTC. Translation: CASSTPTSGNIQYF.

This clone is labeled medium-sized. The gene calls are TRBV29-1 and TRBJ1-2; D unresolved. CDR3 length: 10 amino acids. V lost 3 bases, J lost 7 bases, and 6 bases lay in between. Germline assignment: CDR1 SQVTM and CDR2 ANQGSEA. CDR3 residues: CSVDDSGYTF. For the CDR3, the DNA is TGCAGCGTTGATGACTCTGGCTACACCTTC.

The chain carries TRBV6-5 and TRBJ2-7; D not resolved. V was trimmed by 7 bases and J by 2 bases, leaving 18 bases between them. The CDR3 length is 15 residues. Germline CDR1 reads MNHEY; CDR2 reads SVGAGI. Written as DNA, the CDR3 is TGTGCCAGCACCCCAGGCCAAGGTAACACCTACGAGCAGTACTTC. Encoded protein: CASTPGQGNTYEQYF.

The rearrangement links TRBV6-6 to TRBJ2-1, with 7 bases matching TRBD1. J lost 6 bases, V lost 2 bases, and 7 bases had no gene match. CDR1 is MNHNY, CDR2 SVGAGI, per germline (reference sequence). The CDR3 consists of 15 residues. CDR3 region: CASSYVQGEFNEQFF. CDR3 nucleotides: TGTGCCAGCAGTTACGTCCAGGGGGAGTTCAATGAGCAGTTCTTC.

The V and J genes are TRBV2 and TRBJ2-5, with 15 bases matching TRBD2. The CDR3 is 16 residues long. In germline, CDR1 is SNHLY, CDR2 FYNNEI. J lost 2 bases, V lost 6 bases, and 4 bases had no gene match. The CDR3 nucleotides are TGTGCCAGCAGCGCCGGGACTAGCGGGGGGCAAGAGACCCAGTACTTC. This encodes CASSAGTSGGQETQYF.

The CDR3 loop is CASSLGASEAFF. In nucleotides, the CDR3 is TGTGCCAGCAGCTTGGGGGCTTCTGAAGCTTTCTTT. This chain uses TRBV7-3 with TRBJ1-1, with TRBD1 as a possible D gene (6 bases). The CDR3 extends over 12 amino acids. From germline, CDR1 is SGHTA and CDR2 FQGTGA. The germline V and J ends were trimmed by 3 bases and 6 bases, with 8 bases remaining between them.

The chain carries TRBV27 and TRBJ1-1; maybe TRBD1 (6 bases). This CDR3 has 16 residues. Trimming shortened V by 3 bases and J by 1 base, and 15 bases separated the two germline ends. From germline, CDR1 is MNHEY and CDR2 SMNVEV (reference sequence). Written as DNA, the CDR3 is TGTGCCAGCAGTTTTGGGAGACAGGAGTCGAACACTGAAGCTTTCTTT. This encodes CASSFGRQESNTEAFF.

This clone was detected only once. The chain joins TRBV6-5 to TRBJ1-2; TRBD1 aligns across 7 bases. Germline V lookup: CDR1 MNHEY, CDR2 SVGAGI. This CDR3 region has 14 residues. With 8 bases clipped from V and 2 bases from J, the junction kept 8 bases outside the gene matches. CDR3 nucleotide sequence: TGTGCCAGCCGCCGGGACAGCTTAAACTATGGCTACACCTTC. Its translation is CASRRDSLNYGYTF.

The J gene is TRBJ1-1, the V gene TRBV5-1; D possibly corresponds to TRBD1 (5 bases). CDR3 length equals 17 residues. Germline lookup yields CDR1 SGHRS and CDR2 YFSETQ. With 0 bases removed from V and 0 bases from J, the gap between germline ends came to 15 bases. CDR3 loop: CASSLEARGQVNTEAFF. The CDR3 DNA reads TGCGCCAGCAGCTTGGAGGCTAGGGGTCAGGTGAACACTGAAGCTTTCTTT.

This clone came up a few times. The chain couples TRBV7-9 to TRBJ1-4; D is unresolved. Trimming left V 6 bases short and J 4 bases short, with 24 bases between. The CDR3 length is 18 residues. Germline V gene lookup returns CDR1 SEHNR and CDR2 FQNEAQ (reference sequence). The CDR3 DNA is TGTGCCAGCAGTTCTCCCCTTCGAGTACCCGCTAATAATGAAAAACTGTTTTTT. It encodes CASSSPLRVPANNEKLFF.

J is TRBJ1-1 and V is TRBV3-1 (or the pseudogene TRBV3-2), with TRBD1 as a possible D gene (6 bases). Germline V gene lookup returns CDR1 LGHDT and CDR2 YNNKEL (reference sequence). Trimming removed 8 bases at V and 5 bases at J, with 18 bases between. The CDR3 is 14 amino acids. CDR3 amino acids: CASLGGGRYTEAFF. In DNA form, the CDR3 reads TGTGCCAGCCTGGGAGGGGGGCGTTATACTGAAGCTTTCTTT.

This CDR3 reads CASSPRASGVSYNEQFF. The CDR3 DNA reads as TGTGCCAGCAGTCCCAGAGCTAGCGGGGTTTCCTACAATGAGCAGTTCTTC. The rearrangement links TRBV6-2 or TRBV6-3 to TRBJ2-1, with 9 bases fitting TRBD2. Germline CDR1 and CDR2: MNHEY and SVGEGT. Trimming at V came to 5 bases and at J to 1 base, leaving 9 bases not matched to a gene. CDR3 length: 17 amino acids.

The rearrangement joins TRBV12-3 or TRBV12-4 to TRBJ1-5; maybe TRBD1 (5 bases). CDR3 length: 9 residues. The CDR3 protein is CASGLPQHF. The CDR3 DNA reads as TGTGCTTCAGGGCTGCCCCAGCATTTT.

The chain uses TRBV6-5 and TRBJ1-5, with 7 bases fitting TRBD1. Germline CDR1 is MNHEY and CDR2 is SVGAGI. The CDR3 sequence is 14 residues long. J gave up 5 bases and V 6 bases, and 7 bases lay outside the gene matches. Here the CDR3 DNA reads TGTGCCAGCAGACCCGGGACAGCCCATCAGCCCCAGCATTTT. It encodes CASRPGTAHQPQHF.

This rearrangement joins TRBV18 to TRBJ2-3, with 15 bases identical to TRBD2. This CDR3 is built from 19 residues. Trimming cost V 2 bases and J 2 bases; bases outside gene matches: 8. Per the germline V gene, CDR1 is KGHSH and CDR2 is LQKENI. The CDR3 coding sequence is TGTGCCAGCTCACCAGGACTAGCGGGGGGGACCCTCCACACAGATACGCAGTATTTT. Encoded protein: CASSPGLAGGTLHTDTQYF.

The chain is built from TRBV19 and TRBJ1-1; 7 nucleotides match TRBD1. V lost 7 bases, J lost 4 bases, and 15 bases stayed unmatched. This CDR3 is 16 amino acids long. CDR1 is LNHDA and CDR2 is SQIVND in the germline V gene (reference sequence). CDR3 region: CASITGEVYGSTEAFF. CDR3 nucleotides: TGTGCCAGTATTACAGGGGAGGTATATGGTAGCACTGAAGCTTTCTTT.

Points on this clone: The junction shows a germline mismatch at one end, possibly a read error. The chain links TRBV7-7 to TRBJ1-1, with 8 bases aligning to TRBD1. Germline V gene lookup returns CDR1 SSHAT and CDR2 FNYEAQ (reference sequence). CDR3 length: 15 residues. The CDR3 region has the DNA TGTGCTAGCAGCCCCCAGACAGGGGCGAACACTGAAGCTTTCTTT. Protein sequence: CASSPQTGANTEAFF.

The chain has TRBV18 and TRBJ2-1; 10 bases agree with TRBD1. V lost 6 bases and J lost 10; bases outside the gene matches: 12. Germline CDR1 is KGHSH and CDR2 is LQKENI. The CDR3 sequence is 15 residues long. The DNA of the CDR3 is TGTGCCAGCTCCCTCGGGACAGGGGTGACCCTAGAGCAGTTCTTC. This sequence encodes CASSLGTGVTLEQFF.

The V gene is TRBV2, the J gene TRBJ1-1; no clear D gene. V was shortened by 0 bases and J by 6 bases, with 5 bases between the two germline ends. The CDR3 has 12 amino acids. The germline V gene encodes CDR1 SNHLY and CDR2 FYNNEI. CDR3 bases: TGTGCCAGCAGTGAAGCCCGCGCTGAAGCTTTCTTT. Translation gives CASSEARAEAFF.

V gene TRBV7-9 combines with J gene TRBJ2-3; D is uncertain. The V end lost 1 base, the J end lost 5 bases, and 10 bases lay between the germline ends. Germline V gives CDR1 SEHNR, CDR2 FQNEAQ (reference sequence). CDR3 length: 14 amino acids. CDR3 protein: CASSLGYSGDTQYF. The CDR3 nucleotides read TGTGCCAGCAGCTTAGGTTACAGTGGAGATACGCAGTATTTT.

V is TRBV5-6 and J is TRBJ1-6, with D unresolved. CDR1 is SGHDT and CDR2 is YYEEEE in the germline V gene. The V end was cut by 7 bases, the J end by 8 bases, with 16 bases between. This CDR3 comprises 14 residues. CDR3 sequence (DNA): TGTGCCAGCGGCCCAAGTGGAGGGCATTCACCCCTCCACTTT. Its protein product is CASGPSGGHSPLHF.

The genes are TRBV5-4 and TRBJ2-3; 7 bases align to TRBD2. The CDR3 length is 14 residues. CDR1 is SGHNT, CDR2 YYREEE, per germline (reference sequence). V shed 4 bases, J shed 2 bases, and the junction held 4 bases outside the gene matches. In nucleotides, the CDR3 is TGTGCCAGCAGCATACAGCGGGACACAGATACGCAGTATTTT. It yields the protein CASSIQRDTDTQYF.

This clone was seen only once. The rearrangement links TRBV5-1 to TRBJ1-5; the D gene is possibly TRBD1 (6 bases). The CDR3 spans 15 residues. V dropped 5 bases and J dropped 7 bases, with 19 bases sitting between them. Germline values: CDR1 SGHRS, CDR2 YFSETQ. The CDR3 reads CASSFLPERGQPQHF. The CDR3 nucleotides are TGCGCCAGCAGTTTCTTACCGGAGAGGGGGCAGCCCCAGCATTTT.

The gene calls are TRBV3-1 (or the pseudogene TRBV3-2) and TRBJ1-1; D may be TRBD1 (6 bases). Trimming removed 8 bases from V and 0 bases from J, with 10 bases in between. This CDR3 spans 13 amino acids. Looked up from germline, CDR1 is LGHDT and CDR2 is YNNKEL (reference sequence). The CDR3 DNA reads TGTGCCAGCGGGGACAACTTGAACACTGAAGCTTTCTTT. Translated: CASGDNLNTEAFF.

The chain uses TRBV6-5 and TRBJ1-2, with D perhaps TRBD1 (5 bases). V dropped 8 bases and J dropped 9 bases, with 19 bases sitting between them. Germline V gene data show CDR1 as MNHEY and CDR2 as SVGAGI. This CDR3 spans 13 amino acids. The CDR3 sequence is CASGMGQMRRYTF. The CDR3 DNA reads TGTGCCAGCGGCATGGGGCAGATGCGGCGCTACACCTTC.

With respect to this clone: The junction departs from the called germline gene at one end, perhaps through a read error. This chain links TRBV5-6 with TRBJ2-7; D perhaps matches TRBD2 (5 bases). CDR1 SGHDT and CDR2 YYEEEE come from the germline V gene. There are 14 residues in the CDR3. The CDR3 nucleotides are TGTGCCAGCAGCTACCGGGATCCCCTGATATCTTTTTCGTTC. Its protein product is CASSYRDPLISFSF.

The chain carries TRBV6-5 and TRBJ1-5; the match to TRBD1 covers 7 bases. The CDR3 length is 14 residues. Germline CDR1 reads MNHEY; CDR2 reads SVGAGI. The ends lost 8 bases at V and 3 bases at J; junction bases unmatched: 7. CDR3 sequence: CASGGTDFNQPQHF. DNA for the CDR3: TGTGCCAGCGGCGGGACAGACTTCAATCAGCCCCAGCATTTT.